These T cell receptor beta chains were read from a single sample in a study of T and B cells in COVID-19 patients. One entry per CDR3 protein, called by TCRdb with MiXCR from the multiplex PCR reads. This table holds approximately 3,700 distinct CDR3 sequences, 25% found once. The specimen was blood. These receptors were collected from a human donor with active COVID-19. Both conserved end residues are part of each CDR3. A D gene is named only where the DNA matches it firmly. Some rows have no size entry. The others give once, few or many, or a class for an expanded clone.

>.|17|TRBD2|TRBJ2-3|TRBV4-2
TGTGCCAGCAGCCAGCTAGCTAGCGGGAGATCCACAGATACGCAGTATTTT
CASSQLASGRSTDTQYF
>medium-sized|14|.|TRBJ2-7|TRBV12-3/TRBV12-4
TGTGCCAGCAGTTCTCGACCCGACAAATACGAGCAGTACTTC
CASSSRPDKYEQYF
>medium-sized|22|TRBD2|TRBJ2-6|TRBV19
TGTGCCAGTAGTGCACAAGGGCGACTAGAGACTAGCGGCCTTAGGGGGGCCAACGTCCTGACTTTC
CASSAQGRLETSGLRGANVLTF
>few|15|.|TRBJ2-1|TRBV7-2
TGTGCCAGCAAAGGGGTGGGTGCTCGGTTGGGTGAGCAGTTCTTC
CASKGVGARLGEQFF
>medium-sized|14|.|TRBJ2-5|TRBV5-4
TGTGCCAGCTTCCCCCGGGGGGCGAAAGAGACCCAGTACTTC
CASFPRGAKETQYF
>few|12|.|TRBJ1-2|TRBV30
TGTGCCTGGAGTGATTATAACTATGGCTACACCTTC
CAWSDYNYGYTF
>.|17|TRBD2|TRBJ2-1|TRBV19
TGTGCCAGTAGTATGGGACTAGCGGGAGCTCTCTACAATGAGCAGTTCTTC
CASSMGLAGALYNEQFF
>.|16|TRBD2|TRBJ2-5|TRBV19
TGTGCCAGTAGTACCAAGCGGGAGGGGACCGGGGAGACCCAGTACTTC
CASSTKREGTGETQYF
>.|14|TRBD1|TRBJ1-2|TRBV7-2
TGTGCCAGCAGCTCCCCTCGACAGGGAGGCGGCTACACCTTC
CASSSPRQGGGYTF
>medium-sized|15|.|TRBJ2-7|TRBV12-3/TRBV12-4
TGTGCCAGCAGTTCCGGGGCCAGAAAAGCCTACGAGCAGTACTTC
CASSSGARKAYEQYF
>few|18|TRBD2|TRBJ2-1|TRBV20-1
TGCAGTGCTATACCGGGACTAACAACGACAAGCTCCTACAATGAGCAGTTCTTC
CSAIPGLTTTSSYNEQFF
>.|15|TRBD1|TRBJ1-1|TRBV6-2/TRBV6-3
TGTGCCAGCGGTTCCGCTCCGGGACAGAACCTTGAAGCTTTCTTT
CASGSAPGQNLEAFF
>.|15|.|TRBJ2-2|TRBV11-3
TGTGCCAGCAGCCCGATGGGGTCGAACACCGGGGAGCTGTTTTTT
CASSPMGSNTGELFF
>.|16|TRBD2|TRBJ2-1|TRBV5-1
TGCGCCAGCAGCTTGGAACTAGCGGGAGGGACCAATGAGCAGTTCTTC
CASSLELAGGTNEQFF
>medium-sized|13|.|TRBJ1-1|TRBV19
TGTGCCAGTAGTAGAGATATGAACACTGAAGCTTTCTTT
CASSRDMNTEAFF
>medium-sized|19|.|TRBJ2-1|TRBV6-2/TRBV6-3
TGTGCCAGCAGTTACCCGGGGCGGACAGCCGGGAGGTACTACAATGAGCAGTTCTTC
CASSYPGRTAGRYYNEQFF
>.|15|TRBD1|TRBJ2-7|TRBV18
TGTGCCAGCACAGGACAGGGCGCCGTGGTCTACGAGCAGTACTTC
CASTGQGAVVYEQYF
>medium-sized|13|.|TRBJ1-1|TRBV5-6
TGTGCCAGCAGCGTCGGGCCCAACACTGAAGCTTTCTTT
CASSVGPNTEAFF
>medium-sized|16|TRBD1|TRBJ1-6|TRBV15
TGTGCCACCAGCAGAGATGGGGACAGGCCTAATTCACCCCTCCACTTT
CATSRDGDRPNSPLHF
>.|13|TRBD1|TRBJ2-5|TRBV6-5
TGTGCCAGCAGCGTGGGGACAGTGGAGACCCAGTACTTC
CASSVGTVETQYF
>.|16|TRBD2|TRBJ2-1|TRBV7-2
TGTGCCAGCAGCCCGGCACCTGCGGGGGGGTCGGATGAGCAGTTCTTC
CASSPAPAGGSDEQFF
>medium-sized|16|.|TRBJ2-5|TRBV6-6
TGTGCCAGCAGTTACCCGATTGGACAGAGAAAAGAGACCCAGTACTTC
CASSYPIGQRKETQYF
>medium-sized|18|TRBD2|TRBJ2-7|TRBV6-5
TGTGCCAGCAGTTACTCGTCACCCCGACTAGCGGCCTCCTACGAGCAGTACTTC
CASSYSSPRLAASYEQYF
>medium-sized|15|TRBD2|TRBJ2-1|TRBV12-3/TRBV12-4
TGTGCCAGCAGTCGCGGGACTAGCGGATACAATGAGCAGTTCTTC
CASSRGTSGYNEQFF
>large|19|.|TRBJ2-1|TRBV19
TGTGCCAGTAGTACCCCCCGTCGTTTAGGCGAAAGGCCCGACAATGAGCAGTTCTTC
CASSTPRRLGERPDNEQFF
>medium-sized|15|.|TRBJ2-1|TRBV7-9
TGTGCCAGCAGCCCGAGACTGGATACAAGCAATGAGCAGTTCTTC
CASSPRLDTSNEQFF
>once|16|TRBD1|TRBJ1-2|TRBV11-3
TGTGCCAGCAGCCCCAATCGACAGGGGTTGGACTATGGCTACACCTTC
CASSPNRQGLDYGYTF
>large|14|.|TRBJ2-5|TRBV6-5
TGTGCCAGCAGTTACTCCCCTGTCCAAGAGACCCAGTACTTC
CASSYSPVQETQYF
>medium-sized|17|TRBD2|TRBJ2-5|TRBV12-3/TRBV12-4
TGTGCCAGCAGTTTAAGGGGTAGCGGGAGGGAACAAGAGACCCAGTACTTC
CASSLRGSGREQETQYF
>.|11|.|TRBJ1-1|TRBV6-5
TGTGTTACGTGGACGAACACTGAAGCTTTCTTT
CVTWTNTEAFF
>.|15|TRBD2|TRBJ2-1|TRBV20-1
TGCAGTGCTAGGGGTTATAGCGGGAGGGATGGGGAGCAGTTCTTC
CSARGYSGRDGEQFF
>.|15|TRBD2|TRBJ2-3|TRBV11-1
TGTGCCAGCAGCTCCTGGACTAGCGGGGCAGATACGCAGTATTTT
CASSSWTSGADTQYF